The sequence of this T cell receptor (beta chain) was determined in a study of STAT5B mutations in CD4+ large granular lymphocyte leukemia. Broader study findings: The CD4+ versus CD8+ T-LGLL clonality difference may reflect limited sample size. Compared with healthy controls (2/35), patient top clones favored TRBV06 (8/27). Patient CD4-sorted repertoires looked more clonal than healthy CD4+ repertoires, even without putative leukemic clones.

Data came from immunoSEQ multiplex PCR; TCRdb stores just in-frame clones and leaves some out. The repertoire holds roughly 32,000 clones, with about 70% as singletons. About this clone itself: What it recognizes is unknown.

This CDR3 contains 17 residues. Germline values: CDR1 SGDLS, CDR2 YYNGEE. With 4 bases clipped from V and 3 bases from J, the junction kept 14 bases outside the gene matches. This clonotype was sampled from a human donor in good health. Sequencing was performed on CD4+ T cells from blood buffy coats. This sequence joins TRBV9 and TRBJ2-7, with TRBD1 matching 9 bases. CDR3 in DNA: TGTGCCAGCAGCCGACAGGGAGGGACAGGGAGTTACTACGAGCAGTACTTC. Protein product: CASSRQGGTGSYYEQYF.